This T cell receptor (beta chain) came from a study of EBV T-cell therapy then PD-1 blockade in nasopharyngeal carcinoma (dated by TCRdb to 2020 to 2023). Genomic DNA was extracted from sorted cells using the Qiagen DNeasy Kit. The immunoSEQ platform was used for deep sequencing of the TCR beta chain. Concerning the study's data processing: Repertoire data analysis was performed with the immunoSEQ Analyzer software. Held by TCRdb, this immuneACCESS table contains in-frame sequences only and omits some clones. Under half of the omission traces to an unresolved V gene where checked; the cause of the rest is unknown. The V and J calls and the clone size are those of that table, but D and trimming were determined from the DNA. For this sample there are under 20,000 clones; 84% appear just once. The leading ten clones occupy roughly 31% of the sample. In the paper's terms, the treatment or condition label means: AdE1-LMPpoly-expanded autologous EBV-specific T-cell therapy followed by anti-PD-1 nivolumab.

The CDR1 and CDR2 encoded by the germline V gene are KGHDR and SFDVKD. A distance of 11 bases separates the germline ends of V and J, which lose 5 bases and 8 bases respectively. The CDR3 holds 12 amino acids from the cysteine to the phenylalanine. CDR3 DNA is the only sequence kept; it has 36 bases, read in frame from the first base. This clone is a singleton in its sample. No cognate antigen has been identified for it. No much larger clonotype is one base removed from it; base qualities were not supplied. The sequencing here drew on CD8+ T cells from blood, taken between days 30 and 35 from a patient whose treatment included autologous EBV-specific T cells and nivolumab. The chain joins TRBV24-1 to TRBJ1-2; the D segment cannot be called with confidence. This clonotype was sampled from a man between 40 and 49 years old with nasopharyngeal carcinoma. The CDR3 protein: CATSVEGIGYTF. The sequenced DNA is TGTGCCACCAGTGTGGAGGGTATAGGCTACACCTTC.